This T cell receptor beta chain was profiled in a study of T-cell reconstitution after alpha-beta-depleted transplantation in children. Unique molecular identifiers featured in how the TCRbeta library was prepared. TCRdb re-called the PCR reads through MiXCR, storing one row per CDR3 protein. The sample has some 15,000 distinct CDR3 sequences, approximately 5.5% seen once. The CDR3 sequence is 18 residues long. Trimming took 5 bases from V and 0 from J; bases not matched to a gene: 15. The germline CDR1 and CDR2 sequences are SEHNR and FQNEAQ (reference sequence). This clonotype was seen many times. The sample in question was PBMCs, obtained before TCRalphabeta/CD19-depleted stem cell transplant. This chain uses TRBV7-9 with TRBJ2-7; TRBD2 matches 8 bases. This receptor was obtained from a boy between 5 and 17 years old with acute lymphoblastic leukemia, due to receive a stem cell transplant. This CDR3 is CASSDGIAGISSSYEQYF. Here the CDR3 DNA reads TGTGCCAGCAGCGACGGAATAGCGGGGATCTCAAGCTCCTACGAGCAGTACTTC.